The subject of this entry is one T cell receptor (beta chain). A read error may account for a junction end that differs from germline. Libraries were prepared by immunoSEQ multiplex PCR; TCRdb keeps only in-frame clonotypes and omits some of them. In the table there are 63,000 or so clones, roughly 80% of which are singletons. This entry comes from a study of OX40 agonist ivuxolimab in advanced cancers. The CDR3 sequence is 15 residues long. The germline CDR1 and CDR2 sequences are MGHRA and YSYEKL. The sequencing used CD4+ or CD8+ T cells sorted from blood, collected in a trial of the OX40 agonist ivuxolimab. The chain combines TRBV4-1 with TRBJ1-4; D might be TRBD1 (6 bases). The sequence was obtained from an adult with an advanced solid tumor such as melanoma, head and neck, liver or kidney cancer. In DNA form, the CDR3 reads TGCGCCAGCAGCCAAGGGCGGGGGGCAAATGGAAAACTGTTTTTT. Translating gives CASSQGRGANGKLFF.